This T cell receptor (beta chain) was sequenced in a study of blood T cell repertoires in COVID-19. Here immunoSEQ multiplex PCR was the method, and the copy in TCRdb shows in-frame clones only, minus some. Of about 400,000 clones listed, around 86% are singletons. The CDR3 has 13 amino acids. Germline values: CDR1 SGHTA, CDR2 FQGTGA. V dropped 4 bases and J dropped 5 bases, with 8 bases sitting between them. The source of this sequence is a human donor in a cohort sampled during active COVID-19. The chain carries TRBV7-3 and TRBJ2-2; TRBD1 might be the D (6 bases). The sequenced material came from peripheral blood. The chain's CDR3 is CASSSTGTGELFF. The CDR3 DNA follows: TGTGCCAGCAGCTCTACAGGGACCGGGGAGCTGTTTTTT.